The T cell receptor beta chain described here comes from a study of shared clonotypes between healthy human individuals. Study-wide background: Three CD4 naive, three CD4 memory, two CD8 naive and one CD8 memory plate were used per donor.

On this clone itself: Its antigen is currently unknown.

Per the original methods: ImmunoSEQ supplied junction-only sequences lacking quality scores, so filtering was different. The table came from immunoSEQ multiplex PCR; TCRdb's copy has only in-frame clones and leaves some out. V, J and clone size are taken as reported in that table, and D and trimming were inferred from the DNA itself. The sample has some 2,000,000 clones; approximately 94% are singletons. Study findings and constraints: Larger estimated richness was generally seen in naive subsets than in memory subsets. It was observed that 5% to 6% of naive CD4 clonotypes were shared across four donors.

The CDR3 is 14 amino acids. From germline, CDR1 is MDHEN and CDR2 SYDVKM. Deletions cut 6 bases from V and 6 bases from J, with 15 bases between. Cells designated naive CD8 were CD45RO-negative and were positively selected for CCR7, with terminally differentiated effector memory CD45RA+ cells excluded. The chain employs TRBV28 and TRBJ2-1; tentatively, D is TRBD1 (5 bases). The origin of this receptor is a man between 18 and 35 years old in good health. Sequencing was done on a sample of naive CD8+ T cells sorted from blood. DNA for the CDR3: TGTGCCAGCAGCTCTCCGGTACAGGCCAATGAGCAGTTCTTC. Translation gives CASSSPVQANEQFF.